One T cell receptor (beta chain) is described in this entry. Its recognized antigen is unknown. Qualities for individual bases were not recorded, and no much larger clone is one base off. In the prospective study, participants were roughly 18 to 100 years old, resided in fewer than 25 geographic areas of the United States, and were enrolled through a virtual design. In the prospective study, participants were assigned to cohorts based on the clinical history participants reported in a screening survey and a study questionnaire. ImmuneRACE Cohort 3 recovered participants were defined by two consecutive negative NP/OP PCR tests, healthcare professional clearance, or symptom resolution. Each participant in the prospective study had whole blood, serum and a nasopharyngeal or oropharyngeal swab collected by mobile phlebotomists. Participants in the prospective study had the option to provide additional blood draws and questionnaires over an approximately 2-month period. Blood samples from the prospective study were shipped frozen or at room temperature prior to DNA extraction.

V is cut back by 2 bases and J by 4 bases, with 9 bases in the junction unmatched. Including cysteine and phenylalanine, the CDR3 has 17 amino acids. Solely the CDR3 DNA is kept, with 51 bases framed from the first base. Based on the germline V gene, the CDR1 and CDR2 sequences are SGHTA and FQGTGA. This entry belongs to a study of blood T cell repertoires in COVID-19 (TCRdb year 2020). Turning to the overall study: The collaborator samples originated in the United States, Italy and Spain and spanned the acute and convalescent phases of COVID-19. The prospective study material was composed of cDNA or gDNA derived from T cells, B-cell-depleted T cells, or PBMCs. Subjects who had been exposed to COVID-19, were actively infected with it, or had recovered from it provided the deeply sampled blood TCRbeta repertoires that made up the dataset. The repertoires were released in a freely available public database intended as a resource for research on the immune response to SARS-CoV-2. The samples were drawn from the first 160 participants of the ongoing ImmuneRACE study and from 1,254 subjects provided by 6 global collaborators. A de-identified subject ID, COVID-19 status, age in years and sex were almost always included in the sample metadata. Where available, HLA class I and class II types were obtained from metadata supplied by the sample provider rather than from assay-based typing.

TCRbeta CDR3 regions were amplified from genomic DNA using the immunoSEQ Assay, a bias-controlled multiplex PCR. As for the original processing: Nucleated cell counts per sample were estimated from amplification of reference gene primers within the assay. Sequence reads were collapsed and filtered to measure the absolute abundance of every unique TCRbeta CDR3 rearrangement. For each sample, productive Simpson clonality was calculated as the square root of Simpson's diversity index over productive rearrangements. Entries here come from immuneACCESS through TCRdb and include only in-frame sequences with V and J called. Some clones fail to appear in such tables; in the studies checked, an unresolved V gene covers under half of the shortfall, and the cause of the remainder is unknown. V and J calls and clone size are copied from that table; D and trimming were computed from the DNA. Here the sample has 300,000 or so clones; 87% occur a single time. The ten largest clones add up to approximately 5% of the sample.

Study-level results and caveats: The quantity of clinical and demographic metadata differed by source and by participant and was supplied without curation.

The chain joins TRBV7-3 to TRBJ2-1; TRBD1 lines up with 9 middle nucleotides. Specimen: PBMCs or T cells enriched from blood (not recorded which). This sequence was found in a woman aged 30 to 39 who had recovered from COVID-19. Here the CDR3 is given as CASSLYAGTGRYNEQFF. The DNA reads as follows: TGTGCCAGCAGCTTATACGCCGGGACAGGGAGGTACAATGAGCAGTTCTTC.